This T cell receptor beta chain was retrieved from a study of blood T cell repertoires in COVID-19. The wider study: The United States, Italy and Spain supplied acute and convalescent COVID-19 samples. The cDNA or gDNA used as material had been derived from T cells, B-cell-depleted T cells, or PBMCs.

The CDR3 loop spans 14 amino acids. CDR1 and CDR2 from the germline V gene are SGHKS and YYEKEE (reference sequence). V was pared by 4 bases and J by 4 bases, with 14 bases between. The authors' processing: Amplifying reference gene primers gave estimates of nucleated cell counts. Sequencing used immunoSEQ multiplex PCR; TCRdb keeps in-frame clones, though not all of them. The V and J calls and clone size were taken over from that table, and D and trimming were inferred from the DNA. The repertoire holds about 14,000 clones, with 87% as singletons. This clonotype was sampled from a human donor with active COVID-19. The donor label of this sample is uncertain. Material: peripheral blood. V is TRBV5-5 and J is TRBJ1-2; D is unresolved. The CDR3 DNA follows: TGTGCCAGCAGCGTGCTGGGAGGACGCTATGGCTACACCTTC. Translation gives CASSVLGGRYGYTF.